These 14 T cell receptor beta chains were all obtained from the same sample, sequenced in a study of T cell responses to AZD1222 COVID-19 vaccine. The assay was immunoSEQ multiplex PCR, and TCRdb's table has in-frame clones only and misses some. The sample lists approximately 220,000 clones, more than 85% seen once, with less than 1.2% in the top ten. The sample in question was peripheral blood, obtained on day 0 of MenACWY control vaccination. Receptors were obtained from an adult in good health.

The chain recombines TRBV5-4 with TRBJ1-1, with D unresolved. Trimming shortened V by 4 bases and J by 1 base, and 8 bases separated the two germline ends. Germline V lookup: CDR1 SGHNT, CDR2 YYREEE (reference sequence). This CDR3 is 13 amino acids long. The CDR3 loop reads CASSKAGNTEAFF. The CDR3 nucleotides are TGTGCCAGCAGCAAGGCGGGGAACACTGAAGCTTTCTTT.

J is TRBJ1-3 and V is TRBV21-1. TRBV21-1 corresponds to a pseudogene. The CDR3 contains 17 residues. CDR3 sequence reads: CASSSPRPGLLLNTIYF. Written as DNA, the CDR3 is TGTGCCAGCAGCTCCCCGCGGCCGGGGCTCCTCTTAAACACCATATATTTT.

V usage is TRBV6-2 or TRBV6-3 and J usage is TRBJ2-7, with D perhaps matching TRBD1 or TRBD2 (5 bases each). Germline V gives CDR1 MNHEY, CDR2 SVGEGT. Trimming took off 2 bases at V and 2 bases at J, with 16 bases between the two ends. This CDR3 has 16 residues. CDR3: CASSYGPDSGPYEQYF. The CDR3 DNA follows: TGTGCCAGCAGTTACGGGCCGGATTCGGGGCCCTACGAGCAGTACTTC.

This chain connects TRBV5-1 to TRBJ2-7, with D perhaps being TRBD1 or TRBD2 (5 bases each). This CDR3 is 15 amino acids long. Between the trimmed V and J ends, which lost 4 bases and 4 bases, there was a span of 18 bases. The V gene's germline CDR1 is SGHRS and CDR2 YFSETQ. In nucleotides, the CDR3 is TGCGCCAGCAGCCTGGATCCCGGGACGGTGTACGAGCAGTACTTC. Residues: CASSLDPGTVYEQYF.

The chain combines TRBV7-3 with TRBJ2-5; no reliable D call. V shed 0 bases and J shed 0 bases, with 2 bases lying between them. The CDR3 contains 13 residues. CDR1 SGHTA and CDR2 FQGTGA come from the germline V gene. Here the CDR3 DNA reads TGTGCCAGCAGCTTAACGCACCAAGAGACCCAGTACTTC. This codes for CASSLTHQETQYF.

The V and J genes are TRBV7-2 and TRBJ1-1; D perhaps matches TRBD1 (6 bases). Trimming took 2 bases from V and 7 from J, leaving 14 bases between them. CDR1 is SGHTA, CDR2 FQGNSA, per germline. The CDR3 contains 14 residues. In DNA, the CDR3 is TGTGCCAGCAGCTTAAACTTGGGGGCGAGTGAAGCTTTCTTT. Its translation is CASSLNLGASEAFF.

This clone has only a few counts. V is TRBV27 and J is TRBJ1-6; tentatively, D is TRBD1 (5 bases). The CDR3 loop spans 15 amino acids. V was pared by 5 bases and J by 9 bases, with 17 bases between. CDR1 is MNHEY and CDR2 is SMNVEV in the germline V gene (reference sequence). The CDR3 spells CASSPTQLRGSPLHF. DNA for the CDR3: TGTGCCAGCAGTCCGACACAGCTAAGGGGTTCACCCCTCCACTTT.

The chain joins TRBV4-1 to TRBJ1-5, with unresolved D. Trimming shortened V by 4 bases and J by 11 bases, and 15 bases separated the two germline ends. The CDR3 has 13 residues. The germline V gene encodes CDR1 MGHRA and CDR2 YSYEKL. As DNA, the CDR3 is TGCGCCAGCAGCCGATTACCGAGAGAGACCCAGCATTTT. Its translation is CASSRLPRETQHF.

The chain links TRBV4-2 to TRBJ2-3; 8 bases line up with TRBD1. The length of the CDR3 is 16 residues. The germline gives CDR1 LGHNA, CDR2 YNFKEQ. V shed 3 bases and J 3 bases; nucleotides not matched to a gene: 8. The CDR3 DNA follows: TGTGCCAGCAGCCAGGCAGACAGGGGTGGAACAGATACGCAGTATTTT. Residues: CASSQADRGGTDTQYF.

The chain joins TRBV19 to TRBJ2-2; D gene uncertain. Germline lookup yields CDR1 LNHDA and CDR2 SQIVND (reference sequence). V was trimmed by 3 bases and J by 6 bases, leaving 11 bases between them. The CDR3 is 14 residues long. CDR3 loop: CASSIDWVSGELFF. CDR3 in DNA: TGTGCCAGTAGTATTGACTGGGTTTCCGGGGAGCTGTTTTTT.

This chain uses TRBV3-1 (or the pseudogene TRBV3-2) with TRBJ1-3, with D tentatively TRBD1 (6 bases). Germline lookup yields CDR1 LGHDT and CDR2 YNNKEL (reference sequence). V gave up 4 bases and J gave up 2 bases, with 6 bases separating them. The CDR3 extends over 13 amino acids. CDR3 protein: CASSRDTGNTIYF. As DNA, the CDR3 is TGTGCCAGCAGCCGGGACACTGGAAACACCATATATTTT.

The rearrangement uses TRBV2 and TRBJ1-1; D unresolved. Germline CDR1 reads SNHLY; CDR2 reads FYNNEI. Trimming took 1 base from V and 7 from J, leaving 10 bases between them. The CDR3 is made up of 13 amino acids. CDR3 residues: CASSEGTHGEAFF. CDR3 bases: TGTGCCAGCAGTGAAGGGACCCACGGTGAAGCTTTCTTT.

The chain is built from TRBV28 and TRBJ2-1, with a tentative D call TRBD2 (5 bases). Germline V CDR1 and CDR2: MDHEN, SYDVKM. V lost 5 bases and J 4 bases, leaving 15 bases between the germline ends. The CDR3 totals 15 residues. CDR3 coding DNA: TGTGCCAGCAGTCCCCTTGGACGAGGGTACAATGAGCAGTTCTTC. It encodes CASSPLGRGYNEQFF.

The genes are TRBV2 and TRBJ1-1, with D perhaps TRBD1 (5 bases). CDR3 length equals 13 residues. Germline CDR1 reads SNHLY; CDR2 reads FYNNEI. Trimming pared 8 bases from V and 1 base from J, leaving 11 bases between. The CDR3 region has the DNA TGTGCCAGCGCGGCCCAGGGGAACACTGAAGCTTTCTTT. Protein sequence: CASAAQGNTEAFF.